One and the same sample provided the 27 T cell receptor beta chains below, sequenced in a study of T cells in localized non-small cell lung cancer. Clones were read by immunoSEQ multiplex PCR, and TCRdb kept only the in-frame ones, dropping some. The sample shows around 41,000 clones, 65% to 90% of them seen only once. The specimen was PBMCs, collected before any cancer treatment. These receptors were taken from a man between 40 and 70 years old with stage II lung adenocarcinoma.

The CDR3 coding sequence is TGTGCCAGTACCCTGGGACAGCCTAATTCACCCCTCCACTTT. Its protein product is CASTLGQPNSPLHF. The chain is built from TRBV19 and TRBJ1-6, with TRBD1 matching 7 bases. V dropped 7 bases and J dropped 6; count of bases not matched to a gene: 6. CDR1 is LNHDA and CDR2 is SQIVND in the germline V gene (reference sequence). CDR3 length: 14 amino acids.

The V gene is TRBV6-4, the J gene TRBJ2-3, with 8 bases aligning to TRBD2. Trimming cost V 6 bases and J 4 bases; bases outside gene matches: 6. Germline V gene data show CDR1 as MRHNA and CDR2 as SNTAGT. The CDR3 contains 14 residues. CDR3 bases: TGTGCCAGCAGCCGAGCGGGAGTGGCAGATACGCAGTATTTT. Its translation: CASSRAGVADTQYF.

Concerning this clone itself: Relative to the germline gene, one junction end is altered; a read error may explain this. The V call is TRBV23-1, the J call TRBJ2-7; TRBD1 matches at 8 bases. TRBV23-1 is noted as an ORF with a role that remains uncertain. CDR3 length: 15 amino acids. The CDR3: CASSPTGTGSYEQYF. CDR3 nucleotide sequence: TGTGCCAGCAGCCCCACCGGGACAGGCTCCTACGAGCAGTACTTC.

The table lists this clone with a count of one. This rearrangement joins TRBV11-2 to TRBJ1-2; D might be TRBD1 (5 bases). The germline V gene encodes CDR1 SGHAT and CDR2 FQNNGV. This CDR3 has 15 residues. Trimming shortened V by 3 bases and J by 0 bases, and 11 bases separated the two germline ends. The CDR3 bases are TGTGCCAGCAGCTTCTCTAGGACAACTAACTATGGCTACACCTTC. It translates to CASSFSRTTNYGYTF.

This clone came up once. The rearrangement uses TRBV6-6 and TRBJ1-1; a weak D match, TRBD1 (5 bases). Germline V gene lookup returns CDR1 MNHNY and CDR2 SVGAGI (reference sequence). The CDR3 totals 14 residues. Trimming shortened V by 0 bases and J by 11 bases, and 16 bases separated the two germline ends. The DNA of the CDR3 is TGTGCCAGCAGTTACTCGGTCAGGGACCCGAGGGCTTTCTTT. Amino acids: CASSYSVRDPRAFF.

The chain carries TRBV19 and TRBJ1-2, with TRBD1 matching over 7 bases. Losses at the gene ends were 6 bases for V and 5 bases for J; bases not matched to a gene: 9. This CDR3 is 14 amino acids long. Germline V gene lookup returns CDR1 LNHDA and CDR2 SQIVND (reference sequence). The CDR3 reads CASRAGRGTYGYTF. For the CDR3, the DNA is TGTGCCAGTAGGGCGGGCAGGGGGACGTATGGCTACACCTTC. Filled out from reference TRBV19 and TRBJ1-2, the complete variable domain reads DGGITQSPKYLFRKEGQNVTLSCEQNLNHDAMYWYRQDPGQGLRLIYYSQIVNDFQKGDIAEGYSVSREKKESFPLTVTSAQKNPTAFYLCASRAGRGTYGYTFGSGTRLTVV.

The rearrangement links TRBV27 to TRBJ1-2; 9 positions agree with TRBD1. Germline lookup yields CDR1 MNHEY and CDR2 SMNVEV (reference sequence). V lost 4 bases and J lost 10; bases outside the gene matches: 10. CDR3 length equals 14 residues. Here the CDR3 DNA reads TGTGCCAGCAGTTCGGGGACAGGGAAAGCTTCCTACACCTTC. Translating it yields CASSSGTGKASYTF.

V and J are TRBV4-1 and TRBJ1-4; no clear D gene. Germline V CDR1 and CDR2: MGHRA, YSYEKL. The CDR3 runs to 16 residues. The V end lost 4 bases, the J end lost 5 bases, and 17 bases lay between the germline ends. The CDR3 coding sequence is TGCGCCAGCAGCCCGAGGTCCAGGAGTCGGAATGAAAAACTGTTTTTT. Translated: CASSPRSRSRNEKLFF.

Within the sample, this clone is medium-sized. The chain recombines TRBV4-3 with TRBJ1-1; no firm D call. V dropped 0 bases and J dropped 7 bases, with 18 bases sitting between them. The germline gives CDR1 LGHNA, CDR2 YSLEER. This CDR3 has 16 residues. CDR3 loop: CASSQDRASLRGEAFF. The CDR3 DNA reads TGCGCCAGCAGCCAAGATCGGGCGTCCCTACGAGGTGAAGCTTTCTTT.

J is TRBJ2-5 and V is TRBV4-1, with a weak D call TRBD2 (5 bases). CDR1 and CDR2 (germline): MGHRA, YSYEKL. Trimming removed 2 bases from V and 5 bases from J, with 15 bases in between. The length of the CDR3 is 15 residues. This CDR3 reads CASSQPGGISETQYF. CDR3 nucleotides: TGCGCCAGCAGCCAACCAGGAGGAATCTCGGAGACCCAGTACTTC.

The rearrangement links TRBV5-4 to TRBJ2-7, with D perhaps being TRBD1 or TRBD2 (5 bases each). This CDR3 is 13 amino acids long. Between the trimmed V and J ends, which lost 5 bases and 0 bases, there was a span of 9 bases. Germline V gene data show CDR1 as SGHNT and CDR2 as YYREEE (reference sequence). The CDR3 nucleotides read TGTGCCAGCAGTTACGGGACCTCCTACGAGCAGTACTTC. Translation: CASSYGTSYEQYF.

The CDR3 sequence: CASSWLSSGRSETQYF. CDR3 nucleotide sequence: TGCGCCAGCAGCTGGCTTAGTAGCGGGAGGAGTGAGACCCAGTACTTC. The V gene is TRBV5-1, the J gene TRBJ2-5; 10 bases are shared with TRBD2. The V gene end was trimmed by 3 bases and the J gene end by 5 bases; junction bases not matched to a gene: 10. Looked up from germline, CDR1 is SGHRS and CDR2 is YFSETQ. The CDR3 consists of 16 residues.

The rearrangement links TRBV21-1 to TRBJ1-2. TRBV21-1 has pseudogene status. The CDR3 consists of 15 residues. In DNA form, the CDR3 reads TGTGCCAGCAGCAAAGAGAGGGTTCCCCTATATGGCTACACCTTC. Its protein is CASSKERVPLYGYTF.

V and J are TRBV7-8 and TRBJ2-3; 10 positions agree with TRBD2. Germline lookup yields CDR1 SGHVS and CDR2 FQNEAQ. There are 17 residues in the CDR3. V was pared by 4 bases and J by 2 bases, with 9 bases of the junction left unmatched. This CDR3 is CASSSTLLAGFTDTQYF. The CDR3 DNA is TGTGCCAGCAGCTCAACGTTACTAGCGGGGTTCACAGATACGCAGTATTTT.

The V gene is TRBV7-9, the J gene TRBJ1-2; D is unclear. The V and J ends lost 3 bases and 6 bases respectively, with 14 bases between them. There are 14 residues in the CDR3. CDR1 is SEHNR and CDR2 is FQNEAQ in the germline V gene (reference sequence). The CDR3 DNA is TGTGCCAGCAGCTTGTCGACCCCGGCGGATGGCTACACCTTC. Amino acids: CASSLSTPADGYTF.

V and J are TRBV28 and TRBJ2-3, with TRBD1 matching 7 bases. V gave up 5 bases and J gave up 6 bases; unmatched junction bases: 8. The CDR3 spans 14 residues. Germline CDR1 reads MDHEN; CDR2 reads SYDVKM. The CDR3 region is CASSPNDRADTQYF. The CDR3 DNA reads as TGTGCCAGCAGTCCAAACGACAGGGCTGATACGCAGTATTTT.

This clone was observed a handful of times. The CDR3 DNA reads as TGTGCCAGCAGTTTCCATGGACAGGGAGAATATCAGCCCCAGCATTTT. Its protein is CASSFHGQGEYQPQHF. This chain uses TRBV6-6 with TRBJ1-5, with 8 bases that match TRBD1. Germline lookup yields CDR1 MNHNY and CDR2 SVGAGI (reference sequence). CDR3 size: 16 residues. V lost 4 bases to trimming and J lost 5 bases; unmatched junction nucleotides: 10.

This clone showed up just a few times. The rearrangement uses TRBV7-6 and TRBJ2-1; 9 bases agree with TRBD1. This CDR3 contains 15 residues. Germline trimming cut 1 base from V and 7 bases from J; bases unmatched to any gene: 5. Germline-derived CDR1 and CDR2 are SGHVS and FNYEAQ. CDR3 amino acids: CASSLGGTGRNEQFF. The CDR3 DNA reads TGTGCCAGCAGCTTAGGGGGGACAGGGCGGAATGAGCAGTTCTTC.

The rearrangement links TRBV2 to TRBJ2-6, with no clear D. The CDR3 sequence is 12 residues long. Trimming cost V 2 bases and J 12 bases, with 8 bases left between them. Germline loops: CDR1 SNHLY, CDR2 FYNNEI. The CDR3 region is CASSETVTVLTF. CDR3 nucleotide sequence: TGTGCCAGCAGTGAAACAGTAACCGTCCTGACTTTC.

The chain recombines TRBV4-3 with TRBJ2-2; D possibly uses TRBD1 or TRBD2 (7 bases each). V lost 1 base to trimming and J lost 5 bases, with 17 bases between them. The germline V gene encodes CDR1 LGHNA and CDR2 YSLEER. This CDR3 contains 17 residues. This chain's CDR3 is CASSQVRGRGGTGELFF. The DNA of the CDR3 is TGCGCCAGCAGCCAAGTCAGGGGGAGGGGCGGAACCGGGGAGCTGTTTTTT.

This clone has only one observation. The gene calls are TRBV6-5 and TRBJ2-2, with TRBD1 as a possible D gene (7 bases). CDR3 length: 15 residues. Trimming removed 5 bases from V and 4 bases from J, with 14 bases in between. Germline V gene sequence: CDR1 MNHEY, CDR2 SVGAGI. In nucleotides, the CDR3 is TGTGCCAGCAGTCCCCGACAGGGAGGCACCGGGGAGCTGTTTTTT. Protein: CASSPRQGGTGELFF.

The chain employs TRBV18 and TRBJ1-1; D remains ambiguous. The CDR3 runs to 12 residues. Germline V CDR1 and CDR2: KGHSH, LQKENI. Trimming cost V 3 bases and J 2 bases, with 4 bases left between them. CDR3 sequence (DNA): TGTGCCAGCTCACCGACTAACACTGAAGCTTTCTTT. Protein: CASSPTNTEAFF.

There are a few counts of this clone. The chain recombines TRBV6-6 with TRBJ1-1; a weak D match, TRBD1 (6 bases). CDR1 and CDR2 (germline): MNHNY, SVGAGI (reference sequence). The CDR3 consists of 14 residues. The ends were cut back, 6 bases at V and 3 bases at J, with 14 bases in the middle. This CDR3 is CASSETRQDTEAFF. The CDR3 DNA is TGTGCCAGCAGCGAAACCCGACAGGACACTGAAGCTTTCTTT.

This chain links TRBV5-1 with TRBJ2-1, with D possibly matching TRBD1 (5 bases). Per germline, CDR1 SGHRS and CDR2 YFSETQ. Trimming removed 2 bases at V and 8 bases at J, with 11 bases between. This CDR3 comprises 13 residues. CDR3 loop: CASSLGDRDEQFF. DNA of the CDR3: TGCGCCAGCAGCTTAGGGGATAGGGATGAGCAGTTCTTC.

The V gene is TRBV11-2, the J gene TRBJ2-1; the D is unclear. This CDR3 is built from 14 residues. In germline, CDR1 is SGHAT, CDR2 FQNNGV. V was trimmed by 5 bases and J by 0 bases, leaving 8 bases between them. DNA for the CDR3: TGTGCCAGCAGCCCCCTAAGCTCCTACAATGAGCAGTTCTTC. This gives the protein CASSPLSSYNEQFF.

This chain uses TRBV6-1 with TRBJ1-1; possibly TRBD1 for D (5 bases). This CDR3 contains 14 residues. V lost 3 bases and J 6 bases, leaving 14 bases between the germline ends. CDR1 MNHNS and CDR2 SASEGT come from the germline V gene. The CDR3 sequence: CASSEGGSDPEAFF. The CDR3 coding sequence is TGTGCCAGCAGTGAGGGGGGGTCGGACCCTGAAGCTTTCTTT.

The chain has TRBV6-5 and TRBJ1-2; 7 nucleotides match TRBD1. Germline V gene sequence: CDR1 MNHEY, CDR2 SVGAGI. Trimming removed 6 bases from V and 5 bases from J; junction bases left unmatched: 3. The length of the CDR3 is 12 residues. Written as DNA, the CDR3 is TGTGCCAGCAGGAAGGGGGCTTATGGCTACACCTTC. This translates into CASRKGAYGYTF.